One and the same sample provided the 19 T cell receptor beta chains below, sequenced in a study of patients and donors after allogeneic stem cell transplantation. Each CDR3 protein is one row after TCRdb ran MiXCR on the RT-PCR reads. The data hold fewer than 180,000 distinct CDR3 sequences, with about two fifths observed a single time. The sample consisted of blood, either unsorted or a sorted T cell fraction (not recorded which). Every receptor here comes from a human donor who was either an allogeneic HSCT recipient or a stem cell or donor lymphocyte infusion donor (not recorded which). It is not recorded whose cells these are; they may come from a transplant donor.

The chain combines TRBV12-3 or TRBV12-4 with TRBJ1-3; D perhaps matches TRBD1 (5 bases). Trimming left V 5 bases short and J 2 bases short, with 13 bases between. The CDR3 consists of 15 residues. The CDR3 region has the DNA TGTGCCAGCAGTCCCCCAGGGTATGCTGGAAACACCATATATTTT. It encodes CASSPPGYAGNTIYF.

This clonotype appeared a few times. The chain couples TRBV6-5 to TRBJ1-2; 8 bases fit TRBD1. The junction had 3 bases not matched to a gene; V was cut back by 0 bases and J by 0 bases. The CDR3 extends over 16 amino acids. Germline CDR1 and CDR2: MNHEY and SVGAGI. The CDR3 DNA sequence: TGTGCCAGCAGTTACTCCGCGACAGGGGCTAACTATGGCTACACCTTC. This sequence encodes CASSYSATGANYGYTF.

This chain uses TRBV7-9 with TRBJ2-2; no clear D gene. Trimming cost V 7 bases and J 4 bases, with 16 bases left between them. CDR3 size: 15 residues. CDR1 and CDR2 (germline): SEHNR, FQNEAQ (reference sequence). The CDR3 reads CASTSPVLFTGELFF. The CDR3 region has the DNA TGTGCCAGCACCTCTCCAGTCTTATTCACCGGGGAGCTGTTTTTT.

This chain connects TRBV15 to TRBJ1-2; no reliable D call. Trimming cost V 1 base and J 4 bases, with 16 bases left between them. Germline-derived CDR1 and CDR2 are LNHNV and YYDKDF (reference sequence). The CDR3 runs 16 residues. In DNA, the CDR3 is TGTGCCACCAGCAGAGGCGCAGGCCAAACACCCTATGGCTACACCTTC. As protein: CATSRGAGQTPYGYTF.

The chain employs TRBV20-1 and TRBJ2-3, with D hard to call. This CDR3 region has 12 residues. Germline CDR1 and CDR2: DFQATT and SNEGSKA (reference sequence). Between the trimmed V and J ends, which lost 6 bases and 0 bases, there was a span of 7 bases. This CDR3 is CSALSSTDTQYF. The CDR3 bases are TGCAGTGCCCTTTCTAGCACAGATACGCAGTATTTT.

The chain joins TRBV12-3 or TRBV12-4 to TRBJ1-4; unclear D gene. The CDR3 consists of 18 residues. Trimming stripped 1 base from V and 2 bases from J, with 17 bases between. DNA for the CDR3: TGTGCCAGCAGTTTAGGCTTAATGGGGTCGGCTACTAATGAAAAACTGTTTTTT. It yields the protein CASSLGLMGSATNEKLFF.

The chain recombines TRBV12-3 or TRBV12-4 with TRBJ1-1; D uncertain. The CDR3 consists of 11 residues. The germline V and J ends were trimmed by 2 bases and 7 bases, with 5 bases remaining between them. CDR3 residues: CASSLRGEAFF. CDR3 DNA sequence: TGTGCCAGCAGTTTACGGGGTGAAGCTTTCTTT.

The chain combines TRBV3-1 with TRBJ1-6, with D perhaps TRBD1 (5 bases). CDR1 is LGHDT and CDR2 is YNNKEL in the germline V gene (reference sequence). The CDR3 length is 15 residues. V was shortened by 0 bases and J by 3 bases, with 6 bases between the two germline ends. CDR3 residues: CASSQDGGYNSPLHF. The CDR3 DNA is TGTGCCAGCAGCCAAGACGGGGGCTATAATTCACCCCTCCACTTT.

This clonotype occurred a few times. The chain carries TRBV12-3 or TRBV12-4 and TRBJ1-6, with 7 bases that match TRBD1. V gave up 1 base and J gave up 9 bases; unmatched junction bases: 15. The CDR3 has 18 residues. This CDR3 reads CASSLGPDRVKRGSPLHF. Written as DNA, the CDR3 is TGTGCCAGCAGTTTAGGCCCAGACAGGGTCAAACGGGGTTCACCCCTCCACTTT.

The rearrangement uses TRBV28 and TRBJ1-3; 7 bases agree with TRBD1. This CDR3 is built from 16 residues. Trimming removed 2 bases from V and 2 bases from J; junction bases left unmatched: 6. In germline, CDR1 is MDHEN, CDR2 SYDVKM. The CDR3 DNA sequence: TGTGCCAGCAGTTTACTAGGGGGCTTCGCTGGAAACACCATATATTTT. This gives the protein CASSLLGGFAGNTIYF.

This clonotype was seen only a few times. This rearrangement joins TRBV7-2 to TRBJ2-1, with TRBD2 matching 8 bases. The trim removed 1 base at V and 3 bases at J, leaving 2 bases unmatched. Germline V gene data show CDR1 as SGHTA and CDR2 as FQGNSA. The CDR3 consists of 15 residues. CDR3 bases: TGTGCCAGCAGCTTAGTGGCGGGGGGCTACAATGAGCAGTTCTTC. Its translation is CASSLVAGGYNEQFF.

The chain combines TRBV5-1 with TRBJ1-2; D is possibly TRBD1 (5 bases). CDR1 SGHRS and CDR2 YFSETQ come from the germline V gene. Trimming shortened V by 0 bases and J by 4 bases, and 10 bases separated the two germline ends. CDR3 length: 14 residues. Here the CDR3 reads CASSLDDSFYGYTF. The CDR3 bases are TGCGCCAGCAGCTTGGATGACAGTTTCTATGGCTACACCTTC. Full variable domain (remainder filled in from reference TRBV5-1 and TRBJ1-2): KAGVTQTPRYLIKTRGQQVTLSCSPISGHRSVSWYQQTPGQGLQFLFEYFSETQRNKGNFPGRFSGRQFSNSRSEMNVSTLELGDSALYLCASSLDDSFYGYTFGSGTRLTVV.

As to this clonotype: The germline gene is not matched at one end of the junction; a read error may be the cause. The rearrangement uses TRBV7-3 and TRBJ2-2, with 11 bases that match TRBD1. Germline assignment: CDR1 SGHTA and CDR2 FQGTGA. This CDR3 region has 18 residues. Written as DNA, the CDR3 is TGTGCCAGCAGCTTAATATGGACAGGGGGCGTCTACACCGGGGAGCTGTTATTT. Translating gives CASSLIWTGGVYTGELLF.

This clonotype turned up a few times. V usage is TRBV7-2 and J usage is TRBJ1-1, with a possible D match to TRBD1 (6 bases). Germline CDR1 SGHTA, CDR2 FQGNSA. V was trimmed by 5 bases and J by 4 bases, leaving 17 bases between them. CDR3 size: 15 residues. The CDR3 nucleotides are TGTGCCAGCAGCCTCCAGGGACAAGGGACCACTGAAGCTTTCTTT. This translates into CASSLQGQGTTEAFF.

The V gene is TRBV6-6, the J gene TRBJ1-5, with 10 bases aligning to TRBD1. Germline CDR1 MNHNY, CDR2 SVGAGI (reference sequence). CDR3 length equals 15 residues. Trimming removed 7 bases from V and 6 bases from J; junction bases left unmatched: 9. The DNA of the CDR3 is TGTGCCAGCAATACCGGGACAGGGGTTTCTCAGCCCCAGCATTTT. Protein product: CASNTGTGVSQPQHF.

J is TRBJ2-3 and V is TRBV9, with 10 bases matching TRBD2. This CDR3 region has 17 residues. V shed 3 bases, J shed 2 bases, and the junction held 9 bases outside the gene matches. The germline gives CDR1 SGDLS, CDR2 YYNGEE. The CDR3 protein is CASSAPKRGGLTDTQYF. The CDR3 region has the DNA TGTGCCAGCAGCGCCCCGAAGCGGGGGGGGCTCACAGATACGCAGTATTTT.

This clonotype came up many times. The gene calls are TRBV12-3 or TRBV12-4 and TRBJ1-4; no definite D call. V lost 6 bases, J lost 7 bases, and 6 bases lay in between. CDR3 length: 11 amino acids. CDR3 protein: CASSLGEKLFF. Here the CDR3 DNA reads TGTGCCAGCAGCTTGGGTGAAAAACTGTTTTTT.

J is TRBJ1-2 and V is TRBV27; D is undetermined. CDR1 is MNHEY and CDR2 is SMNVEV in the germline V gene (reference sequence). CDR3 length: 14 residues. The V end was cut by 5 bases, the J end by 0 bases, with 10 bases between. This chain's CDR3 is CASSPALANYGYTF. In DNA, the CDR3 is TGTGCCAGCAGTCCCGCGTTAGCTAACTATGGCTACACCTTC.

As to this clonotype: At one end the junction does not follow the germline gene, possibly because of a read error. This chain uses TRBV28 with TRBJ2-3; D unclear. This CDR3 contains 14 residues. The germline CDR1 and CDR2 sequences are MDHEN and SYDVKM. Here the CDR3 reads CANSLYQGTDTQYF. Here the CDR3 DNA reads TGTGCCAACAGTTTATACCAGGGCACAGATACGCAGTATTTT.